These 8 T cell receptor beta chains were sequenced from one sample in a study of shared clonotypes between healthy human individuals (dated by TCRdb to 2018 to 2021). Library construction relied on the immunoSEQ multiplex PCR assay. Drawn from immuneACCESS, this table holds only the in-frame rearrangements with V and J called that TCRdb kept. Clones are partly lost; checked studies trace under half to an unresolved V gene and leave the rest unexplained. The sample includes 2 million to 2.5 million clones, with 90% to 97% observed a single time. The top ten constitute about 0.13% of the sample. Sequencing used naive CD4+ T cells sorted from blood. In light of the paper, this sample's cell subset or site label describes: CD45RA+ positively selected. All receptors derive from a man between 18 and 35 years old in good health.

The V gene is TRBV11-2, the J gene TRBJ2-3; 12 positions agree with TRBD1. Trimming took 7 bases from V and 4 from J; bases not matched to a gene: 6. Germline V gives CDR1 SGHAT, CDR2 FQNNGV. The CDR3 sequence is 15 residues long. The CDR3 bases are TGTGCCAGCAATAACCGGGACAGGGGGCCAGATACGCAGTATTTT. It yields the protein CASNNRDRGPDTQYF.

The chain uses TRBV30 and TRBJ1-2, with a possible D match to TRBD1 (5 bases). Germline lookup yields CDR1 GTSNPN and CDR2 SVGIG (reference sequence). The length of the CDR3 is 14 residues. V was trimmed by 0 bases and J by 7 bases, leaving 15 bases between them. CDR3 in amino acids: CAWSVKGQGGGYTF. Here the CDR3 DNA reads TGTGCCTGGAGTGTAAAGGGGCAGGGAGGTGGCTACACCTTC.

In regard to this clone: The same CDR3 is also encoded by other DNA sequences in this sample. The chain carries TRBV5-1 and TRBJ2-5; D ambiguous. Per the germline V gene, CDR1 is SGHRS and CDR2 is YFSETQ. CDR3 length equals 13 residues. V lost 0 bases and J lost 4, with 7 bases in between. The DNA of the CDR3 is TGCGCCAGCAGCTTGGGAACTCGAGAGACCCAGTACTTC. Protein sequence: CASSLGTRETQYF.

The V and J genes are TRBV6-1 and TRBJ2-2; 10 nucleotides line up with TRBD2. Trimming removed 7 bases from V and 6 bases from J; junction bases left unmatched: 8. The CDR3 totals 15 residues. CDR1 is MNHNS, CDR2 SASEGT, per germline. CDR3 DNA sequence: TGTGCCAGCAATAGCGGGAGGCTTGGACCCGGGGAGCTGTTTTTT. Its translation: CASNSGRLGPGELFF.

This clone was detected only once. Other nucleotide sequences in the sample specify the same CDR3. V usage is TRBV18 and J usage is TRBJ1-1, with D perhaps TRBD1 (6 bases). Trimming pared 6 bases from V and 0 bases from J, leaving 8 bases between. The CDR3 totals 13 residues. CDR1 is KGHSH and CDR2 is LQKENI in the germline V gene. CDR3 DNA: TGTGCCAGCTCCCGGGACATGAACACTGAAGCTTTCTTT. Its translation: CASSRDMNTEAFF.

The genes are TRBV5-8 and TRBJ1-4; D is uncertain. V was shortened by 4 bases and J by 6 bases, with 25 bases between the two germline ends. Germline CDR1 is SGHTS and CDR2 is YDEGEE. The CDR3 has 18 amino acids. CDR3 in amino acids: CASSPAGAGFGIYEKLFF. CDR3 nucleotide sequence: TGTGCCAGCAGCCCCGCGGGCGCCGGGTTCGGGATTTATGAAAAACTGTTTTTT.

The chain employs TRBV5-4 and TRBJ2-2; 7 positions match TRBD2. V lost 1 base to trimming and J lost 4 bases; unmatched junction nucleotides: 4. Germline V gene sequence: CDR1 SGHNT, CDR2 YYREEE (reference sequence). This CDR3 is built from 15 residues. The CDR3 DNA reads TGTGCCAGCAGCTTGTCCATAGCGGGCACCGGGGAGCTGTTTTTT. Translation gives CASSLSIAGTGELFF.

In its sample, this clone was seen once. V gene TRBV18 combines with J gene TRBJ2-5, with 7 bases fitting TRBD1. J lost 3 bases, V lost 9 bases, and 7 bases had no gene match. Germline CDR1 is KGHSH and CDR2 is LQKENI. CDR3 length: 13 residues. CDR3 sequence: CASNGQEKETQYF. The CDR3 DNA sequence: TGTGCCAGTAACGGACAGGAGAAAGAGACCCAGTACTTC. The full variable domain, completed using reference TRBV18 and TRBJ2-5, is NAGVMQNPRHLVRRRGQEARLRCSPMKGHSHVYWYRQLPEEGLKFMVYLQKENIIDESGMPKERFSAEFPKEGPSILRIQQVVRGDSAAYFCASNGQEKETQYFGPGTRLLVL.